Listed below are T cell receptor beta chains from one sample, sequenced in a study of early T cells in non-severe SARS-CoV-2 infection. MiXCR was run by TCRdb on the 5' RACE reads, yielding one entry per CDR3 protein. The table records about 83,000 distinct CDR3 sequences, about 10% of them present only once. The sequencing here drew on whole blood, taken at baseline. These receptor sequences come from an adult who was a healthcare worker with PCR-confirmed SARS-CoV-2 infection or an uninfected control (not recorded which). Both conserved end residues are part of each CDR3. The D gene is left open where the match is weak. Expanded clones are given a class, and other clones once, few, many or no size at all.

NA,13,many,TRBV27,TRBJ2-5,TGTGCCAGCAGCCACGAGTTACAAGAGACCCAGTACTTC,CASSHELQETQYF
NA,15,NA,TRBV5-6,TRBJ1-1,TGTGCCAGCAGCATATTGGACAGTACCAACACTGAAGCTTTCTTT,CASSILDSTNTEAFF
NA,13,few,TRBV3-1,TRBJ2-7,TGTGCCAGCAGCCATACCGACAGTCACGAGCAGTACTTC,CASSHTDSHEQYF
NA,15,once,TRBV7-8,TRBJ1-4,TGTGCCAGCAGCCGTGACCGGCCAGCCGGTGAAAAACTGTTTTTT,CASSRDRPAGEKLFF
NA,14,NA,TRBV7-3,TRBJ1-2,TGTGCCAGCAGCTTAACAAGGGAAGGAGATGGCTACACCTTC,CASSLTREGDGYTF
NA,15,NA,TRBV4-1,TRBJ2-7,TGCGCCAGCAGCTCTACACCCGGATTATCCTACGAGCAGTACTTC,CASSSTPGLSYEQYF
NA,15,many,TRBV7-9,TRBJ2-7,TGTGCCAGCAGCCCGGCCCGGGCCCAGGATTACGAGCAGTACTTC,CASSPARAQDYEQYF
TRBD2,17,few,TRBV4-1,TRBJ2-7,TGCGCCAGCAGCCCATTCCCCGATAGCGGGAGGGACTACGAGCAGTACTTC,CASSPFPDSGRDYEQYF
NA,11,NA,TRBV24-1,TRBJ1-2,TGTGCCACCAGTGATGTTTTGGGCTACACCTTC,CATSDVLGYTF
NA,14,NA,TRBV10-3,TRBJ1-5,TGTGCCACCCGCGAGAGCAATAGCAATCAGCCCCAGCATTTT,CATRESNSNQPQHF
NA,13,NA,TRBV9,TRBJ2-3,TGTGCCAGCAGCGTAGGGGAAGGCGATACGCAGTATTTT,CASSVGEGDTQYF
NA,14,few,TRBV7-9,TRBJ1-4,TGTGCCAGCAGCCGGGACATTTGGAATGAAAAACTGTTTTTT,CASSRDIWNEKLFF
NA,12,few,TRBV20-1,TRBJ2-7,TGCAGTGCTAGCTTGAGCTCCTACGAGCAGTACTTC,CSASLSSYEQYF
NA,12,NA,TRBV5-4,TRBJ2-3,TGTGCCAGCAGCATAAGCACAGATACGCAGTATTTT,CASSISTDTQYF
NA,13,NA,TRBV7-8,TRBJ1-3,TGTGCCAGCAGCTTAGGCGGTGGAAACACCATATATTTT,CASSLGGGNTIYF
NA,15,few,TRBV5-1,TRBJ1-1,TGCGCCAGCACCTTCAATACAGGTTTGAACACTGAAGCTTTCTTT,CASTFNTGLNTEAFF
NA,12,few,TRBV20-1,TRBJ2-1,TGCAGTGCTCAGAAACTAGCACGTGAGCAGTTCTTC,CSAQKLAREQFF
NA,11,few,TRBV28,TRBJ1-3,TGTGCCTCAACTGCTGGAAACACCATATATTTT,CASTAGNTIYF
NA,15,many,TRBV28,TRBJ2-2,TGTGCCAGCAGTTTATTGGAGACGAACACCGGGGAGCTGTTTTTT,CASSLLETNTGELFF
NA,14,many,TRBV5-4,TRBJ2-7,TGTGCCAGCAGCCCGGGACACTCGATCGACGAGCAGTACTTC,CASSPGHSIDEQYF
NA,16,many,TRBV5-6,TRBJ2-5,TGTGCCAGCAGGTTGGGGATTGGAGGGATAATGGAGTCCCAGTACTTC,CASRLGIGGIMESQYF
TRBD1,16,many,TRBV6-4,TRBJ2-2,TGTGCCAGCAGTGACTCTGACAGGGTCAACACCGGGGAGCTGTTTTTT,CASSDSDRVNTGELFF
NA,14,many,TRBV5-1,TRBJ2-7,TGCGCCAGCAGCAGCGGGACAGGACCCTACGAGCAGTACTTC,CASSSGTGPYEQYF
NA,17,NA,TRBV7-9,TRBJ1-1,TGTGCCAGCAGCTTACCCCGGGCCTCACAGATTAACACTGAAGCTTTCTTT,CASSLPRASQINTEAFF
NA,15,NA,TRBV27,TRBJ1-6,TGTGCCAGCAAGTCAGAGAGCTCCTATAATTCACCCCTCCACTTT,CASKSESSYNSPLHF
NA,14,NA,TRBV3-1,TRBJ2-4,TGTGCCAGCAGCCAACGGACATCCAAAAACATTCAGTACTTC,CASSQRTSKNIQYF
NA,13,few,TRBV24-1,TRBJ1-2,TGTGCCGGATCGGGACATCCGAGGGATGGCTACACCTTC,CAGSGHPRDGYTF
TRBD2,16,medium-sized,TRBV3-1,TRBJ2-7,TGTGCCAGCAGCCAAGGTATCGGGAGCGGGAGTTACGAGCAGTACTTC,CASSQGIGSGSYEQYF
NA,18,many,TRBV5-5,TRBJ2-3,TGTGCCAGCAGCTTTCAAGGGTTGAAGGGCCCCTTGTTTGGGCAGCAGTATTTT,CASSFQGLKGPLFGQQYF
NA,13,few,TRBV28,TRBJ2-2,TGTGCCAGCAGTTTTGGTCTGACCGGGGAGCTGTTTTTT,CASSFGLTGELFF
NA,15,many,TRBV3-1,TRBJ2-1,TGTGCCAGCAGCCAAGTCGCTGTCTCCTACAATGAGCAGTTCTTC,CASSQVAVSYNEQFF
NA,15,few,TRBV28,TRBJ2-4,TGTGCCAGCAGTTTGGGTGGCAGAGCCAAAAACATTCAGTACTTC,CASSLGGRAKNIQYF
NA,13,many,TRBV7-3,TRBJ1-5,TGTGCCAGCAGCCCGGGGAGGGATCAGCCCCAGCATTTT,CASSPGRDQPQHF
NA,13,NA,TRBV7-9,TRBJ2-3,TGTGCCAGCAGCCCCCTAACGACTAGAAGACAGTATTTT,CASSPLTTRRQYF
TRBD1,12,few,TRBV6-5,TRBJ1-2,TGTGCCAGCAGTGCAGGGGGTTTAGGCTACACCTTC,CASSAGGLGYTF
TRBD2,17,many,TRBV4-2,TRBJ2-2,TGTGCCAGCAGCCAAGGGGCACTAGCGGGAGGTACCGGGGAGCTGTTTTTT,CASSQGALAGGTGELFF
TRBD1,13,many,TRBV12-3/TRBV12-4,TRBJ2-7,TGTGCCAGCAGTTTGGGACAGAACTACGAGCAGTACTTC,CASSLGQNYEQYF
NA,16,few,TRBV5-5,TRBJ2-7,TGTGCCAGCAGCCTTCCGGGACTTACTTCCACCTACGAGCAGTACTTC,CASSLPGLTSTYEQYF
NA,15,many,TRBV25-1,TRBJ2-7,TGTGCCAGCAGTGAAGGGCAGGGCCTCTCCTACGAGCAGTACTTC,CASSEGQGLSYEQYF
NA,14,NA,TRBV29-1,TRBJ2-3,TGCAGCGTCCTACTAGCTGGACGCACAGATACGCAGTATTTT,CSVLLAGRTDTQYF
NA,15,many,TRBV5-4,TRBJ2-3,TGTGCCAGCAGCCCACCAACCCCTCGCACAGATACGCAGTATTTT,CASSPPTPRTDTQYF
TRBD1,13,few,TRBV5-1,TRBJ1-1,TGCGCCAGCAGCCTAGGGACAGGGGGCAGTGCTTTCTTT,CASSLGTGGSAFF
NA,14,NA,TRBV7-9,TRBJ2-5,TGTGCCAGCAGCTTAGCTGTGTTGCAAGAGACCCAGTACTTC,CASSLAVLQETQYF
NA,11,NA,TRBV10-3,TRBJ2-3,TGTGCCATCAGTGAGAAGGATACGCAGTATTTT,CAISEKDTQYF
NA,14,NA,TRBV11-1,TRBJ2-1,TGTGCCAGCAGCTTCGGAGGGGAGGTCAATGAGCAGTTCTTC,CASSFGGEVNEQFF
TRBD1,17,NA,TRBV5-5,TRBJ2-2,TGTGCCAGCACTCTTTCCGGGGACAGGGGGAACACCGGGGAGCTGTTTTTT,CASTLSGDRGNTGELFF
NA,14,few,TRBV5-1,TRBJ1-5,TGCGCCAGCAGCCCGGGACACTCTAATCAGCCCCAGCATTTT,CASSPGHSNQPQHF
NA,12,few,TRBV20-1,TRBJ1-2,TGCAGTGCCCTTCAGGGGCGTGATGGCTACACCTTC,CSALQGRDGYTF
NA,11,many,TRBV6-2/TRBV6-3,TRBJ2-7,TGTGCCAGCAGAACAGCGCTCGAGCAGTACTTC,CASRTALEQYF
NA,16,few,TRBV7-9,TRBJ2-4,TGTGCCAGCAGCTCAAGGGGAGCTCTGGCCAAAAACATTCAGTACTTC,CASSSRGALAKNIQYF
NA,15,NA,TRBV20-1,TRBJ2-3,TGCAGTGCTAGGGACACCGTAACCGGGTTGGATACGCAGTATTTT,CSARDTVTGLDTQYF
NA,16,few,TRBV14,TRBJ2-3,TGTGCCAGCAGCCAAGTACGGCGGGCCGGCACAGATACGCAGTATTTT,CASSQVRRAGTDTQYF
TRBD1,13,NA,TRBV30,TRBJ1-5,TGTGCCTGGAGTGGCGACAGGGGCCAGCCCCAGCATTTT,CAWSGDRGQPQHF
NA,15,many,TRBV5-1,TRBJ2-3,TGCGCCAGCAGCTTGACAGGGATTAGAACGGATACGCAGTATTTT,CASSLTGIRTDTQYF
NA,14,few,TRBV27,TRBJ1-1,TGTGCCAGCGCTCCGGTGGCCTTGAACACTGAAGCTTTCTTT,CASAPVALNTEAFF
NA,14,NA,TRBV20-1,TRBJ2-7,TGCAGTGCTAGCAGGGACCTTAGCTCCTACGAGCAGTACTTC,CSASRDLSSYEQYF
NA,16,NA,TRBV4-1,TRBJ1-6,TGCGCCAGCAGCCAAGAGTTTTGGCAGGCAACTTCACCCCTCCACTTT,CASSQEFWQATSPLHF